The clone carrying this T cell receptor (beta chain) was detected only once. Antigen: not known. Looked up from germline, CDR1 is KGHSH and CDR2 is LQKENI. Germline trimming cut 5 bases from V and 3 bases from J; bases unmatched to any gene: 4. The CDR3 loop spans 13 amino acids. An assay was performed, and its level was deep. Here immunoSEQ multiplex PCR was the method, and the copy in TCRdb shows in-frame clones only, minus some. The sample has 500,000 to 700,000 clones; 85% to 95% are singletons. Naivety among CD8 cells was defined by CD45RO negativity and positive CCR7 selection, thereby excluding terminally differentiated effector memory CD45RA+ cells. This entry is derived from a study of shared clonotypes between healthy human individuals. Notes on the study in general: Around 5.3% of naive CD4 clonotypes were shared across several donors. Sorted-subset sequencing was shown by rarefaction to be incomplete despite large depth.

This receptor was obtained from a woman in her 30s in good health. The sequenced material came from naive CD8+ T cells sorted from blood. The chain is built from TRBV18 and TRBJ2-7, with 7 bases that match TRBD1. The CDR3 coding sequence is TGTGCCAGCTCATGGGACAGCCTCTACGAGCAGTACTTC. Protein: CASSWDSLYEQYF. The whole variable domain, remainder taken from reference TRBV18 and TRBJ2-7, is NAGVMQNPRHLVRRRGQEARLRCSPMKGHSHVYWYRQLPEEGLKFMVYLQKENIIDESGMPKERFSAEFPKEGPSILRIQQVVRGDSAAYFCASSWDSLYEQYFGPGTRLTVT.